These 30 T cell receptor beta chains were all obtained from the same sample, sequenced in a study of blood T cell repertoires in COVID-19. Here immunoSEQ multiplex PCR was the method, and the copy in TCRdb shows in-frame clones only, minus some. The data hold about 380,000 clones, with approximately 90% observed a single time. Sequencing was carried out using PBMCs or T cells enriched from blood (not recorded which). The receptors derive from a young woman who had recovered from COVID-19.

The chain recombines TRBV13 with TRBJ1-5; 8 bases are a match to TRBD1. Germline V lookup: CDR1 PRHDT, CDR2 FYEKMQ (reference sequence). The trim removed 5 bases at V and 4 bases at J, leaving 4 bases unmatched. CDR3 size: 14 residues. CDR3 loop: CASSRTGKNQPQHF. Here the CDR3 DNA reads TGTGCCAGCAGCCGGACAGGGAAGAATCAGCCCCAGCATTTT. The whole variable domain, filled in from reference TRBV13 and TRBJ1-5, reads AAGVIQSPRHLIKEKRETATLKCYPIPRHDTVYWYQQGPGQDPQFLISFYEKMQSDKGSIPDRFSAQQFSDYHSELNMSSLELGDSALYFCASSRTGKNQPQHFGDGTRLSIL.

This clone turned up a few times. Additional DNA sequences in this sample encode the identical CDR3. V and J are TRBV27 and TRBJ2-7, with a possible D match to TRBD1 (6 bases). Trimming took off 0 bases at V and 2 bases at J, with 8 bases between the two ends. CDR3 length equals 14 residues. The germline V gene encodes CDR1 MNHEY and CDR2 SMNVEV (reference sequence). CDR3 nucleotides: TGTGCCAGCAGTTTATCGCCAGGGGCCTACGAGCAGTACTTC. Translating gives CASSLSPGAYEQYF.

This clone was observed once. In the same sample, other DNA sequences code for this CDR3. The rearrangement joins TRBV29-1 to TRBJ2-7, with D maybe TRBD2 (6 bases). Germline CDR1 reads SQVTM; CDR2 reads ANQGSEA. V was trimmed by 4 bases and J by 0 bases, leaving 10 bases between them. The CDR3 runs to 13 residues. This CDR3 reads CSVGGGISYEQYF. The DNA of the CDR3 is TGCAGCGTTGGAGGAGGGATCTCCTACGAGCAGTACTTC.

The rearrangement uses TRBV6-2 or TRBV6-3 and TRBJ1-2; a weak D match, TRBD1 (5 bases). Germline lookup yields CDR1 MNHEY and CDR2 SVGEGT. The CDR3 contains 13 residues. The V gene lost 5 bases and the J gene lost 3 bases, with 10 bases spanning the gap. CDR3 loop: CASSPTEHYGYTF. The CDR3 bases are TGTGCCAGCAGTCCGACAGAACACTATGGCTACACCTTC.

Comments on this clone: Other nucleotide sequences from this sample produce the same CDR3. The rearrangement links TRBV19 to TRBJ2-7; 11 bases fit TRBD1. The germline gives CDR1 LNHDA, CDR2 SQIVND (reference sequence). This CDR3 is 14 amino acids long. V shed 6 bases and J 2 bases; nucleotides not matched to a gene: 3. CDR3: CASRLGQGAYEQYF. The DNA for the CDR3 is TGTGCCAGTAGACTGGGACAGGGGGCCTACGAGCAGTACTTC. The whole variable domain, filled in from reference TRBV19 and TRBJ2-7, reads DGGITQSPKYLFRKEGQNVTLSCEQNLNHDAMYWYRQDPGQGLRLIYYSQIVNDFQKGDIAEGYSVSREKKESFPLTVTSAQKNPTAFYLCASRLGQGAYEQYFGPGTRLTVT.

As regards this clone: The same CDR3 also results from other DNA sequences found in this sample. The genes are TRBV18 and TRBJ1-1; the match to TRBD1 covers 8 bases. Germline V lookup: CDR1 KGHSH, CDR2 LQKENI. The CDR3 has 13 amino acids. Trimming removed 6 bases from V and 4 bases from J; junction bases left unmatched: 4. The CDR3 bases are TGTGCCAGCTCCCCGACAGGGGTCACTGAAGCTTTCTTT. This encodes CASSPTGVTEAFF.

The V gene is TRBV6-5, the J gene TRBJ2-3; D might be TRBD1 (6 bases). The CDR3 spans 13 residues. V gave up 9 bases and J gave up 8 bases, with 18 bases separating them. Looked up from germline, CDR1 is MNHEY and CDR2 is SVGAGI. The CDR3 region is CASTGISGGTQYF. The CDR3 DNA sequence: TGTGCCAGTACAGGGATATCTGGGGGTACGCAGTATTTT.

J is TRBJ2-2 and V is TRBV5-4; 8 bases are shared with TRBD2. Trimming took 4 bases from V and 4 from J; bases not matched to a gene: 9. CDR3 size: 16 residues. Germline assignment: CDR1 SGHNT and CDR2 YYREEE (reference sequence). The CDR3 loop is CASSREGLVSTGELFF. CDR3 DNA sequence: TGTGCCAGCAGCCGCGAGGGACTAGTGAGCACCGGGGAGCTGTTTTTT.

The J gene is TRBJ2-3, the V gene TRBV3-1 (or the pseudogene TRBV3-2); D is unclear. Germline V gene data show CDR1 as LGHDT and CDR2 as YNNKEL (reference sequence). V was cut by 2 bases and J by 6 bases, with 12 bases left in between. The CDR3 extends over 14 amino acids. CDR3 sequence: CASSQMAARDTQYF. The CDR3, as DNA: TGTGCCAGCAGCCAAATGGCTGCTAGGGATACGCAGTATTTT.

The chain employs TRBV28 and TRBJ1-1; 7 bases are a match to TRBD1. This CDR3 contains 15 residues. The V segment lost 2 bases and the J segment 4 bases; nucleotides outside the gene matches: 7. The germline V gene has CDR1 MDHEN and CDR2 SYDVKM. CDR3 sequence: CASSLPRGVGTEAFF. CDR3 DNA: TGTGCCAGCAGTTTACCCAGGGGGGTGGGCACTGAAGCTTTCTTT.

Only one count was recorded for this clone. This chain links TRBV29-1 with TRBJ2-1, with TRBD2 as a possible D gene (6 bases). Trimming left V 7 bases short and J 7 bases short, with 17 bases between. The CDR3 is 13 amino acids. Germline V lookup: CDR1 SQVTM, CDR2 ANQGSEA. This CDR3 is CSARVGGVNEQFF. CDR3 bases: TGCAGCGCACGGGTCGGAGGGGTGAATGAGCAGTTCTTC.

The V and J genes are TRBV7-8 and TRBJ1-1, with D tentatively TRBD1 (5 bases). The V end lost 1 base, the J end lost 8 bases, and 14 bases lay between the germline ends. The CDR3 has 14 residues. Germline assignment: CDR1 SGHVS and CDR2 FQNEAQ. The CDR3 coding sequence is TGTGCCAGCAGCTTAGATGGGGAAACAGGAGAAGCTTTCTTT. This gives the protein CASSLDGETGEAFF.

The chain links TRBV3-1 (or the pseudogene TRBV3-2) to TRBJ1-2; 7 bases agree with TRBD1. V shed 4 bases and J 6 bases; nucleotides not matched to a gene: 8. Germline values: CDR1 LGHDT, CDR2 YNNKEL (reference sequence). This CDR3 has 14 amino acids. The CDR3 region is CASSLRQGLNGYTF. CDR3 nucleotide sequence: TGTGCCAGCAGCCTGAGACAGGGTCTGAATGGCTACACCTTC.

This chain joins TRBV12-5 and TRBJ1-5, with D hard to call. Germline V gene sequence: CDR1 LGHNT, CDR2 FRNRAP. CDR3 length: 18 residues. V was trimmed by 7 bases and J by 0 bases, leaving 22 bases between them. Here the CDR3 reads CASALDDFADYSNQPQHF. The DNA of the CDR3 is TGTGCTAGTGCCCTCGATGATTTTGCGGATTATAGCAATCAGCCCCAGCATTTT.

The rearrangement links TRBV9 to TRBJ2-1; D remains unclear. CDR3 size: 12 residues. V was shortened by 3 bases and J by 5 bases, with 6 bases between the two germline ends. CDR1 and CDR2 from the germline V gene are SGDLS and YYNGEE. The CDR3 sequence: CASSALNNEQFF. DNA for the CDR3: TGTGCCAGCAGCGCACTAAACAATGAGCAGTTCTTC.

The rearrangement uses TRBV6-1 and TRBJ1-3; D is perhaps TRBD1 (6 bases). V dropped 7 bases and J dropped 0 bases, with 10 bases sitting between them. The CDR3 length is 14 residues. The germline CDR1 and CDR2 sequences are MNHNS and SASEGT. CDR3: CASKTGSSGNTIYF. The CDR3 DNA reads TGTGCCAGCAAGACAGGTAGCTCTGGAAACACCATATATTTT.

The J gene is TRBJ1-1, the V gene TRBV27, with a tentative D call TRBD1 (6 bases). V was shortened by 5 bases and J by 1 base, with 11 bases between the two germline ends. CDR1 is MNHEY and CDR2 is SMNVEV in the germline V gene (reference sequence). The CDR3 contains 14 residues. DNA of the CDR3: TGTGCCAGCAGTCTCACAGGGCCGAACACTGAAGCTTTCTTT. Encoded protein: CASSLTGPNTEAFF.

The chain has TRBV5-6 and TRBJ1-3; 7 positions agree with TRBD1. The CDR3 extends over 16 amino acids. V lost 4 bases, J lost 0 bases, and 7 bases stayed unmatched. CDR1 and CDR2 (germline): SGHDT, YYEEEE. CDR3 in amino acids: CASSGGTGASGNTIYF. In nucleotides, the CDR3 is TGTGCCAGCAGCGGGGGAACAGGGGCCTCTGGAAACACCATATATTTT.

The rearrangement joins TRBV2 to TRBJ2-7, with TRBD2 identical over 13 bases. Trimming at V came to 5 bases and at J to 6 bases, leaving 7 bases not matched to a gene. This CDR3 has 15 amino acids. Germline-derived CDR1 and CDR2 are SNHLY and FYNNEI. CDR3 in DNA: TGTGCCAGCAGTCCCCCCGGGACTAGCGGGGCCGAGCAGTACTTC. This translates into CASSPPGTSGAEQYF.

V usage is TRBV4-3 and J usage is TRBJ2-7, with D possibly matching TRBD2 (6 bases). The CDR3 has 15 residues. The germline CDR1 and CDR2 sequences are LGHNA and YSLEER. Trimming took off 3 bases at V and 2 bases at J, with 14 bases between the two ends. DNA of the CDR3: TGCGCCAGCAGCCAGCGGCACCGGGAGCCCTACGAGCAGTACTTC. This gives the protein CASSQRHREPYEQYF.

This rearrangement joins TRBV6-2 or TRBV6-3 to TRBJ2-7; D is possibly TRBD2 (5 bases). Deletions cut 4 bases from V and 2 bases from J, with 9 bases between. Germline V CDR1 and CDR2: MNHEY, SVGEGT. This CDR3 comprises 13 residues. CDR3 protein: CASSLDYAYEQYF. CDR3 nucleotides: TGTGCCAGCAGTTTAGACTACGCCTACGAGCAGTACTTC.

CDR3 coding DNA: TGTGCCAGCAGCGGATATCCGGGACAACCGAACACTGAAGCTTTCTTT. Translation gives CASSGYPGQPNTEAFF. This rearrangement joins TRBV21-1 to TRBJ1-1; the table names TRBD1, a call not compared with the DNA. TRBV21-1 is reported as a pseudogene. The CDR3 length is 16 residues.

The chain has TRBV9 and TRBJ1-1; 7 nucleotides agree with TRBD1. V trimming: 0 bases; J trimming: 3 bases; junction bases outside the gene matches: 14. This CDR3 has 18 amino acids. Germline values: CDR1 SGDLS, CDR2 YYNGEE. The DNA of the CDR3 is TGTGCCAGCAGCGTAGCTCCCCTTCAACAGGGGATGGACACTGAAGCTTTCTTT. Protein sequence: CASSVAPLQQGMDTEAFF.

The rearrangement uses TRBV3-1 (or the pseudogene TRBV3-2) and TRBJ1-6; D ambiguous. This CDR3 comprises 13 residues. Per germline, CDR1 LGHDT and CDR2 YNNKEL (reference sequence). Trimming shortened V by 4 bases and J by 9 bases, and 10 bases separated the two germline ends. The CDR3 DNA sequence: TGTGCCAGCAGCCCGTCTGAGGGTTCACCCCTCCACTTT. This translates into CASSPSEGSPLHF.

This chain links TRBV5-6 with TRBJ2-5; possible D gene TRBD2, 6 bases. In germline, CDR1 is SGHDT, CDR2 YYEEEE. V was cut by 3 bases and J by 12 bases, with 18 bases left in between. The CDR3 has 13 amino acids. The chain's CDR3 is CASSSWGVREKYF. In DNA, the CDR3 is TGTGCCAGCAGCTCCTGGGGGGTACGGGAGAAGTACTTC.

The chain is built from TRBV11-2 and TRBJ1-6; D not resolved. V was trimmed by 4 bases and J by 5 bases, leaving 15 bases between them. Germline CDR1 reads SGHAT; CDR2 reads FQNNGV. The CDR3 totals 16 residues. CDR3 in amino acids: CASSSPSPANNSPLHF. CDR3 nucleotides: TGTGCCAGCAGCTCTCCTAGTCCAGCCAATAATTCACCCCTCCACTTT.

In nucleotides, the CDR3 is TGTGCCAGCAGCTCGGACTATAGCAATCAGCCCCAGCATTTT. Amino acids: CASSSDYSNQPQHF. The V and J genes are TRBV7-2 and TRBJ1-5; unclear D gene. V gave up 4 bases and J gave up 0 bases, with 7 bases separating them. The CDR3 contains 14 residues. Germline CDR1 reads SGHTA; CDR2 reads FQGNSA.

This clone has only one observation. This sequence joins TRBV30 and TRBJ2-7; D remains unclear. The CDR3 runs 16 residues. Germline values: CDR1 GTSNPN, CDR2 SVGIG (reference sequence). V dropped 2 bases and J dropped 2 bases, with 19 bases sitting between them. The CDR3 DNA is TGTGCCTGGAGTCCTTTCCACGACACTTTCACCTACGAGCAGTACTTC. Translation gives CAWSPFHDTFTYEQYF.

The table lists this clone with a count of one. The chain links TRBV28 to TRBJ2-5; no clear D. The germline V and J ends were trimmed by 6 bases and 7 bases, with 12 bases remaining between them. The CDR3 has 12 residues. Germline CDR1 MDHEN, CDR2 SYDVKM. CDR3 DNA sequence: TGTGCCAGCAGCTCCCTCACCAGGACCCAGTACTTC. Its protein product is CASSSLTRTQYF.

J is TRBJ1-5 and V is TRBV28; no definite D call. CDR3 size: 13 residues. CDR1 is MDHEN, CDR2 SYDVKM, per germline. The V end lost 7 bases, the J end lost 0 bases, and 7 bases lay between the germline ends. The CDR3 loop is CASTRNSNQPQHF. CDR3 DNA sequence: TGTGCCAGCACCAGAAATAGCAATCAGCCCCAGCATTTT. The entire variable domain, with the rest obtained from reference TRBV28 and TRBJ1-5, is as follows: DVKVTQSSRYLVKRTGEKVFLECVQDMDHENMFWYRQDPGLGLRLIYFSYDVKMKEKGDIPEGYSVSREKKERFSLILESASTNQTSMYLCASTRNSNQPQHFGDGTRLSIL.